The sequence of this T cell receptor beta chain was determined in a study of B cell selection in AIRE deficiency. Findings of the study overall: Shorter CDR3s marked shared Treg sequences, biased toward few non-templated insertions. Patient Tconv cells held about 30% of Treg sequences shared by healthy donors. Of 3657 shared Treg TCRbeta sequences, 25% to 40% were healthy-donor-only and 7% to 9.5% patient-only.

Regulatory T cells were sorted as CD4+CD25hiCD127low/negative. Only in-frame clones appear in the TCRdb table, and some are missing; sequencing was by immunoSEQ multiplex PCR. The sample consists of 13,000 to 15,000 clones, around 93% of them appearing once. Details on this clone: Antigen: not known.

The receptor comes from a human donor with AIRE deficiency. Sequences were obtained from Tregs sorted from PBMCs.

CDR3: CASSLDSYGELFF. In DNA, the CDR3 is TGTGCCAGCAGCCTGGACAGTTACGGGGAGCTGTTTTTT. The genes are TRBV7-3 and TRBJ2-2; D perhaps matches TRBD1 (6 bases). The V end was cut by 5 bases, the J end by 7 bases, with 11 bases between. This CDR3 contains 13 residues. The germline CDR1 and CDR2 sequences are SGHTA and FQGTGA.